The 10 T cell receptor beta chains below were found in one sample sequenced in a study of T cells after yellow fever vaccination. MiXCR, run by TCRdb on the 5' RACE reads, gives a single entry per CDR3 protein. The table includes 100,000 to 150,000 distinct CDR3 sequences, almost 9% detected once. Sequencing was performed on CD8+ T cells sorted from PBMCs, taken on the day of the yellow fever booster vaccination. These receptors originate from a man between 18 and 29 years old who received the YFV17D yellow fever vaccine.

CDR3 sequence reads: CASTLWGFQETQYF. The DNA of the CDR3 is TGTGCCAGCACCCTCTGGGGTTTCCAAGAGACCCAGTACTTC. The chain uses TRBV12-3 or TRBV12-4 and TRBJ2-5; D is ambiguous. The V end was cut by 7 bases, the J end by 1 base, with 13 bases between. CDR3 size: 14 residues.

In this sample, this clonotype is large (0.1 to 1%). The CDR3 DNA follows: TGTGCCAGCAGCCAGGGAACCGGGGAGCTGTTTTTT. Translation gives CASSQGTGELFF. This chain links TRBV12-3 or TRBV12-4 with TRBJ2-2; D might be TRBD1 (5 bases). The length of the CDR3 is 12 residues. V was shortened by 6 bases and J by 5 bases, with 7 bases between the two germline ends.

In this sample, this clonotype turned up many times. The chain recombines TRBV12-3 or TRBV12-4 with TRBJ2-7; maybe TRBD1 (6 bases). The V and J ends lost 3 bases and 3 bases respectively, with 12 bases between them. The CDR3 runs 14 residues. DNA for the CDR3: TGTGCCAGCAGTTTGGGGACATCCTACTACGAGCAGTACTTC. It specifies CASSLGTSYYEQYF.

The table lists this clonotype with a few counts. The CDR3 reads CASSFFRESTDTQYF. The CDR3 DNA follows: TGTGCCAGCAGCTTTTTCAGGGAAAGCACAGATACGCAGTATTTT. V usage is TRBV5-6 and J usage is TRBJ2-3, with D tentatively TRBD1 (5 bases). V was cut by 2 bases and J by 0 bases, with 10 bases left in between. This CDR3 is built from 15 residues. The germline V gene encodes CDR1 SGHDT and CDR2 YYEEEE.

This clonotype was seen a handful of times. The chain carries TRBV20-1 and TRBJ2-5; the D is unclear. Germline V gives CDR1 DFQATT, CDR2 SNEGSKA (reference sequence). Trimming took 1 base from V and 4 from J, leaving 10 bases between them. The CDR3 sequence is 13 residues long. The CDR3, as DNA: TGCAGTGCTAGAGTATGGAGATCAGAGACCCAGTACTTC. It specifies CSARVWRSETQYF.

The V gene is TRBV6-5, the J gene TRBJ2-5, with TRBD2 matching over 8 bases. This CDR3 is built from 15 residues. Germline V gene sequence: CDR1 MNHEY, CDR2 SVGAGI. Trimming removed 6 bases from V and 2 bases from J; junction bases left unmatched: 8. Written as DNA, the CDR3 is TGTGCCAGCAGAACACGGGGGGGGCTACAAGAGACCCAGTACTTC. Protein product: CASRTRGGLQETQYF.

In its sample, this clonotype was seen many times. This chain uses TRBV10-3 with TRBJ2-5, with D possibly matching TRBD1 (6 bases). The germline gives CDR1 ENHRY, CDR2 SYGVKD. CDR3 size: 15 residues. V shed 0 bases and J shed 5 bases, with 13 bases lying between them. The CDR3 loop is CAISESAGAEETQYF. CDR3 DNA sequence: TGTGCCATCAGTGAGTCCGCAGGGGCGGAGGAGACCCAGTACTTC.

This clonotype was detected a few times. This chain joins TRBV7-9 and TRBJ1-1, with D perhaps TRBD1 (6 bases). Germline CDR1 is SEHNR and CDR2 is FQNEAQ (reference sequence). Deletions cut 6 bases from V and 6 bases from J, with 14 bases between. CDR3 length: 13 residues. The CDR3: CASSDEDSPEAFF. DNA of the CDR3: TGTGCCAGCAGTGATGAGGACAGTCCTGAAGCTTTCTTT. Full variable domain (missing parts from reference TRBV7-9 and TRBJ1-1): DTGVSQNPRHKITKRGQNVTFRCDPISEHNRLYWYRQTLGQGPEFLTYFQNEAQLEKSRLLSDRFSAERPKGSFSTLEIQRTEQGDSAMYLCASSDEDSPEAFFGQGTRLTVV.

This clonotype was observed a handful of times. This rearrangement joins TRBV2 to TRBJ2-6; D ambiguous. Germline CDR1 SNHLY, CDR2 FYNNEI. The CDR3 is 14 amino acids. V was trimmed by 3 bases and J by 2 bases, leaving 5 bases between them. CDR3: CASSDRTGANVLTF. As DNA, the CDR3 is TGTGCCAGCAGTGACCGTACTGGGGCCAACGTCCTGACTTTC.

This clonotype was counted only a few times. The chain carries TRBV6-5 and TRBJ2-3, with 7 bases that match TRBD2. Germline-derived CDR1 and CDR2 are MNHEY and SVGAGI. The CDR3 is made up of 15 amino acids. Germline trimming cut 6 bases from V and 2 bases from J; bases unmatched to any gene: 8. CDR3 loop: CASSPLGRSTDTQYF. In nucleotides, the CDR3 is TGTGCCAGCAGCCCTCTCGGGAGGTCCACAGATACGCAGTATTTT.